The 2 T cell receptor beta chains listed next were all sequenced from one sample in a study of T-cell reconstitution after alpha-beta-depleted transplantation in children. TCRbeta library preparation incorporated unique molecular identifiers. TCRdb fed the PCR reads into MiXCR, producing one record per CDR3 protein. The sample has hundreds of thousands of distinct CDR3 sequences; about 10% are singletons. The source material was PBMCs, sampled before TCRalphabeta/CD19-depleted stem cell transplant. Every receptor here comes from a child aged 2-15 years with inherited bone marrow failure, due to receive a stem cell transplant.

At least ten counts were recorded for this clonotype. V usage is TRBV6-2 or TRBV6-3 and J usage is TRBJ2-7, with 7 bases fitting TRBD1. The germline V gene encodes CDR1 MNHEY and CDR2 SVGEGT. This CDR3 comprises 13 residues. V lost 8 bases to trimming and J lost 0 bases; unmatched junction nucleotides: 4. CDR3 amino acids: CASFQGDSYEQYF. Written as DNA, the CDR3 is TGTGCCAGCTTCCAGGGGGACTCCTACGAGCAGTACTTC.

The sample holds many counts of this clonotype. V gene TRBV12-3 or TRBV12-4 combines with J gene TRBJ2-3, with no clear D. This CDR3 has 12 residues. Trimming pared 5 bases from V and 6 bases from J, leaving 9 bases between. The CDR3 sequence is CASSERVDTQYF. The CDR3 DNA reads TGTGCCAGCAGTGAGCGCGTTGATACGCAGTATTTT.